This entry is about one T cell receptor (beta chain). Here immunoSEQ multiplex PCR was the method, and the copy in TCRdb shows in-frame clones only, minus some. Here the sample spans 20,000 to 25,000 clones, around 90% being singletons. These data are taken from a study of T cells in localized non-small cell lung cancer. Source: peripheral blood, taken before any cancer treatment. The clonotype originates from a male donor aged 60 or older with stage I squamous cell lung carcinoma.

In nucleotides, the CDR3 is TGTGCCAGCAGCTTGGGAATGGGGGACAGGGATAACTATGGCTACACCTTC. Amino acids: CASSLGMGDRDNYGYTF. This rearrangement joins TRBV5-5 to TRBJ1-2, with 9 bases matching TRBD1. Germline V gene sequence: CDR1 SGHKS, CDR2 YYEKEE (reference sequence). The CDR3 extends over 17 amino acids. The ends lost 0 bases at V and 1 base at J; junction bases unmatched: 7.